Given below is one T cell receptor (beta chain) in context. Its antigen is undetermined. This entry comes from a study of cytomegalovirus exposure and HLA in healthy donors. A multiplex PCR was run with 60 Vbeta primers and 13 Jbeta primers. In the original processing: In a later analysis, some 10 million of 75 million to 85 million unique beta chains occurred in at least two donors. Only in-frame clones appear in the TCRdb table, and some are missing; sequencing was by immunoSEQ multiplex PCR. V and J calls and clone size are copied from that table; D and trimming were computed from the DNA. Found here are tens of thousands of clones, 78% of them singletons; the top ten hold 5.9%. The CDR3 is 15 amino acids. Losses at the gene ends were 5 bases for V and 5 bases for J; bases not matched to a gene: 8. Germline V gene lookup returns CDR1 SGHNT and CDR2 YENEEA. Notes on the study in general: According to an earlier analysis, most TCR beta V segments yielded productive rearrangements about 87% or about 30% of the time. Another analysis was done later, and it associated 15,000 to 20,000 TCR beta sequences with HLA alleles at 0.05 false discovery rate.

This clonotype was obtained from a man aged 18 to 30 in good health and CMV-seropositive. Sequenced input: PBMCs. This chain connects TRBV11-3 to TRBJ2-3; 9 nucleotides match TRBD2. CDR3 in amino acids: CASSPLAGDVDTQYF. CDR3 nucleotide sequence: TGTGCCAGCAGCCCTTTAGCGGGAGATGTAGATACGCAGTATTTT.